The 23 T cell receptor beta chains in this list originate from one sample, sequenced in a study of T-cell memory formation after mild COVID-19. One entry per CDR3 protein, called by TCRdb with MiXCR from the 5' RACE reads. The table has roughly 110,000 distinct CDR3 sequences, over 15% seen once. Sequencing was carried out using PBMCs or a T cell subset sorted from them (not recorded which). These receptors were collected from an adult woman who had mild COVID-19 (a few samples of this study predate the infection). Cell type and time point are not known.

This clonotype was recorded at least ten times. The rearrangement joins TRBV9 to TRBJ2-7, with D perhaps TRBD1 (6 bases). V lost 4 bases to trimming and J lost 2 bases, with 16 bases between them. The CDR3 runs to 15 residues. Germline assignment: CDR1 SGDLS and CDR2 YYNGEE. The DNA for the CDR3 is TGTGCCAGCAGCCCGAGCTCCGGGACACCCTACGAGCAGTACTTC. Amino acids: CASSPSSGTPYEQYF. The full variable domain, with the rest looked up from reference TRBV9 and TRBJ2-7, is DSGVTQTPKHLITATGQRVTLRCSPRSGDLSVYWYQQSLDQGLQFLIQYYNGEERAKGNILERFSAQQFPDLHSELNLSSLELGDSALYFCASSPSSGTPYEQYFGPGTRLTVT.

This clonotype has a handful of counts. V usage is TRBV4-3 and J usage is TRBJ2-4; possibly TRBD1 for D (6 bases). The V end lost 1 base, the J end lost 0 bases, and 13 bases lay between the germline ends. The CDR3 covers 17 residues. Germline CDR1 reads LGHNA; CDR2 reads YSLEER. CDR3 DNA: TGCGCCAGCAGCCAAGGGACAGAACTACTAGCCAAAAACATTCAGTACTTC. It codes for CASSQGTELLAKNIQYF.

This clonotype was found a few times. The gene calls are TRBV4-1 and TRBJ1-1, with unresolved D. CDR1 MGHRA and CDR2 YSYEKL come from the germline V gene. V was cut by 1 base and J by 3 bases, with 15 bases left in between. This CDR3 comprises 16 residues. CDR3 sequence (DNA): TGCGCCAGCAGCCAAGGAGAACCCCCGGCGGACACTGAAGCTTTCTTT. It codes for CASSQGEPPADTEAFF.

This CDR3 is CASSKGLAGGHAMDEQFF. CDR3 DNA: TGTGCCAGCAGCAAGGGACTAGCGGGAGGCCACGCCATGGATGAGCAGTTCTTC. The chain employs TRBV12-3 or TRBV12-4 and TRBJ2-1; 15 nucleotides agree with TRBD2. The CDR3 loop spans 18 amino acids. J lost 8 bases, V lost 6 bases, and 14 bases had no gene match.

This clonotype showed up many times. CDR3 nucleotides: TGCGCCAGCAGCTTGGACGAGCCTACCGACAATGAGCAGTTCTTC. Protein product: CASSLDEPTDNEQFF. The rearrangement uses TRBV5-1 and TRBJ2-1; D is ambiguous. The CDR3 runs 15 residues. Germline V lookup: CDR1 SGHRS, CDR2 YFSETQ. The V end was cut by 0 bases, the J end by 5 bases, with 12 bases between.

The V call is TRBV7-9, the J call TRBJ1-2, with 9 bases lining up with TRBD1. The junction had 15 bases not matched to a gene; V was cut back by 4 bases and J by 6 bases. Germline V gene lookup returns CDR1 SEHNR and CDR2 FQNEAQ (reference sequence). This CDR3 has 17 residues. The CDR3 DNA follows: TGTGCCAGCAGCTCATCCGGCGAGACAGGGGGAACGAATGGCTACACCTTC. Translation: CASSSSGETGGTNGYTF.

This clonotype came up a few times. The chain recombines TRBV4-1 with TRBJ2-3; 10 bases are shared with TRBD1. After removal of 0 bases from V and 3 bases from J, the junction contained 0 bases not matched to a gene. The CDR3 loop spans 15 amino acids. The germline V gene encodes CDR1 MGHRA and CDR2 YSYEKL. In DNA, the CDR3 is TGCGCCAGCAGCCAAGAGGACAGGGGGACAGATACGCAGTATTTT. It translates to CASSQEDRGTDTQYF.

This clonotype was seen repeatedly, ten times or more. This chain connects TRBV6-2 or TRBV6-3 to TRBJ2-1; 7 nucleotides match TRBD2. The length of the CDR3 is 14 residues. Germline CDR1 reads MNHEY; CDR2 reads SVGEGT. V gave up 4 bases and J gave up 7 bases; unmatched junction bases: 7. CDR3 loop: CASSSAGPSNEQFF. As DNA, the CDR3 is TGTGCCAGCAGTTCAGCGGGGCCCTCTAATGAGCAGTTCTTC.

This clonotype was seen a handful of times. The J gene is TRBJ2-6, the V gene TRBV15; D assignment may be TRBD1 or TRBD2 (5 bases each). Germline V gene sequence: CDR1 LNHNV, CDR2 YYDKDF (reference sequence). V was shortened by 5 bases and J by 2 bases, with 7 bases between the two germline ends. The CDR3 consists of 14 residues. The CDR3 DNA follows: TGTGCCACCAGCCAGGGAGCTGGGGCCAACGTCCTGACTTTC. Translated: CATSQGAGANVLTF. The variable domain in full, with the rest retrieved from reference TRBV15 and TRBJ2-6, is DAMVIQNPRYQVTQFGKPVTLSCSQTLNHNVMYWYQQKSSQAPKLLFHYYDKDFNNEADTPDNFQSRRPNTSFCFLDIRSPGLGDTAMYLCATSQGAGANVLTFGAGSRLTVL.

This chain joins TRBV7-9 and TRBJ2-1; D may be TRBD2 (6 bases). The ends were cut back, 2 bases at V and 4 bases at J, with 15 bases in the middle. The CDR3 runs to 16 residues. Germline V CDR1 and CDR2: SEHNR, FQNEAQ (reference sequence). The DNA for the CDR3 is TGTGCCAGCAGCTTACAGGAGGGAACCGTGTACAATGAGCAGTTCTTC. Protein product: CASSLQEGTVYNEQFF.

This clonotype was observed many times. The chain couples TRBV28 to TRBJ1-2; no clear D. The CDR3 contains 15 residues. Germline V gene lookup returns CDR1 MDHEN and CDR2 SYDVKM. V was clipped by 1 base and J by 5 bases, with 14 bases between them. CDR3 nucleotide sequence: TGTGCCAGCAGTTTATTATCAGGCCACGCGTATGGCTACACCTTC. Its translation: CASSLLSGHAYGYTF.

The chain carries TRBV30 and TRBJ2-5, with D hard to call. Germline-derived CDR1 and CDR2 are GTSNPN and SVGIG (reference sequence). The V and J ends lost 1 base and 3 bases respectively, with 6 bases between them. The CDR3 sequence is 12 residues long. The CDR3 loop reads CAWSGFEETQYF. The CDR3 DNA reads as TGTGCCTGGAGTGGTTTCGAAGAGACCCAGTACTTC.

This clonotype was picked up a small number of times. The chain recombines TRBV29-1 with TRBJ1-1; the match to TRBD1 covers 7 bases. V lost 4 bases and J lost 7; bases outside the gene matches: 9. The CDR3 length is 13 residues. Germline V gene sequence: CDR1 SQVTM, CDR2 ANQGSEA. As DNA, the CDR3 is TGCAGCGTTGGTCCCGACAGGGTTGGTGAAGCTTTCTTT. It translates to CSVGPDRVGEAFF. Drawing the rest from reference TRBV29-1 and TRBJ1-1, the complete variable domain is SAVISQKPSRDICQRGTSLTIQCQVDSQVTMMFWYRQQPGQSLTLIATANQGSEATYESGFVIDKFPISRPNLTFSTLTVSNMSPEDSSIYLCSVGPDRVGEAFFGQGTRLTVV.

This sequence joins TRBV6-2 or TRBV6-3 and TRBJ1-5, with 9 bases matching TRBD1. There are 14 residues in the CDR3. The germline CDR1 and CDR2 sequences are MNHEY and SVGEGT. The V gene end was trimmed by 7 bases and the J gene end by 5 bases; junction bases not matched to a gene: 6. The CDR3 nucleotides are TGTGCCAGCAACGGACAGGGGCGATATCAGCCCCAGCATTTT. This translates into CASNGQGRYQPQHF.

This clonotype was seen a single time. The chain recombines TRBV25-1 with TRBJ2-7; no reliable D call. The CDR3 contains 13 residues. Between the trimmed V and J ends, which lost 4 bases and 0 bases, there was a span of 7 bases. The V gene's germline CDR1 is MGHDK and CDR2 SYGVNS. Written as DNA, the CDR3 is TGTGCCAGCAGTGCTACGGACTCCTACGAGCAGTACTTC. This codes for CASSATDSYEQYF.

This clonotype showed up just a few times. The chain recombines TRBV9 with TRBJ2-1; TRBD1 might be the D (6 bases). Trimming took 5 bases from V and 2 from J, leaving 14 bases between them. Germline V gives CDR1 SGDLS, CDR2 YYNGEE. The CDR3 extends over 15 amino acids. The chain's CDR3 is CASSRRDTTYNEQFF. CDR3 DNA sequence: TGTGCCAGCAGTAGACGGGACACCACCTACAATGAGCAGTTCTTC.

V is TRBV5-6 and J is TRBJ2-4, with 7 bases matching TRBD1. The CDR3 contains 17 residues. The germline gives CDR1 SGHDT, CDR2 YYEEEE. Trimming cost V 3 bases and J 3 bases; bases outside gene matches: 12. The CDR3 protein is CASSYGTQSGGKNIQYF. The CDR3 nucleotides are TGTGCCAGCAGCTACGGGACACAATCAGGGGGCAAAAACATTCAGTACTTC.

This clonotype was found many times. The chain recombines TRBV4-3 with TRBJ2-7, with TRBD2 matching 14 bases. Germline lookup yields CDR1 LGHNA and CDR2 YSLEER. Trimming at V came to 4 bases and at J to 0 bases, leaving 2 bases not matched to a gene. The CDR3 has 16 residues. In DNA, the CDR3 is TGCGCCAGCAGCCCCGGACTAGCGGGAGGCTCCTACGAGCAGTACTTC. It encodes CASSPGLAGGSYEQYF.

V and J are TRBV29-1 and TRBJ2-7; a possible D gene is TRBD1 (7 bases). V shed 4 bases and J shed 7 bases, with 14 bases lying between them. Germline lookup yields CDR1 SQVTM and CDR2 ANQGSEA. This CDR3 contains 12 residues. The CDR3 DNA sequence: TGCAGCGTTGCACGGCAGGGGGGAGAGCAGTACTTC. It yields the protein CSVARQGGEQYF.

A few counts support this clonotype. This chain links TRBV12-3 or TRBV12-4 with TRBJ2-3; D possibly corresponds to TRBD1 (6 bases). This CDR3 has 14 residues. Between the trimmed V and J ends, which lost 3 bases and 4 bases, there was a span of 11 bases. The CDR3 nucleotides read TGTGCCAGCAGTTTTCTGTACAGGGCAGATACGCAGTATTTT. Its translation: CASSFLYRADTQYF.

This clonotype was detected only a few times. J is TRBJ2-5 and V is TRBV7-8, with 9 positions matching TRBD1. Germline values: CDR1 SGHVS, CDR2 FQNEAQ. The CDR3 contains 14 residues. The V gene end was trimmed by 5 bases and the J gene end by 3 bases; junction bases not matched to a gene: 4. DNA of the CDR3: TGTGCCAGCAGCCTCCGGGACAGGGAAGAGACCCAGTACTTC. Its protein product is CASSLRDREETQYF.

The gene calls are TRBV11-2 and TRBJ2-5; unclear D gene. Germline assignment: CDR1 SGHAT and CDR2 FQNNGV. The CDR3 spans 13 residues. V was cut by 3 bases and J by 4 bases, with 9 bases left in between. This CDR3 is CASSLPGSETQYF. In nucleotides, the CDR3 is TGTGCCAGCAGCTTGCCCGGGTCAGAGACCCAGTACTTC.

Only a few counts were recorded for this clonotype. V and J are TRBV4-2 and TRBJ1-1; 8 positions agree with TRBD1. Germline assignment: CDR1 LGHNA and CDR2 YNFKEQ. The CDR3 sequence is 18 residues long. V shed 1 base, J shed 6 bases, and the junction held 16 bases outside the gene matches. CDR3 region: CASSQVTRGHLKEAEAFF. In DNA form, the CDR3 reads TGTGCCAGCAGCCAAGTAACCAGGGGGCATTTGAAGGAAGCTGAAGCTTTCTTT.